Listed here are 28 T cell receptor beta chains from one sample, sequenced in a study of T cell changes during pregnancy in multiple sclerosis. The table came from immunoSEQ multiplex PCR; TCRdb's copy has only in-frame clones and leaves some out. The table includes tens of thousands of clones, 70% to 90% detected once. The material was CD4+ T cells from peripheral blood mononuclear cells, obtained in the first trimester of pregnancy. These TCRs come from a female donor with multiple sclerosis, enrolled in a pregnancy study.

The chain uses TRBV19 and TRBJ1-2; D unresolved. Germline CDR1 and CDR2: LNHDA and SQIVND (reference sequence). The CDR3 loop spans 14 amino acids. The ends were cut back, 7 bases at V and 7 bases at J, with 19 bases in the middle. The CDR3 region is CASKNPGGVAGYTF. The CDR3 nucleotides read TGTGCCAGTAAGAATCCCGGCGGGGTGGCTGGCTACACCTTC.

This clone has only one observation. The chain joins TRBV27 to TRBJ2-1, with 12 bases matching TRBD2. V shed 7 bases and J 6 bases; nucleotides not matched to a gene: 4. CDR3 length equals 14 residues. Germline CDR1 MNHEY, CDR2 SMNVEV (reference sequence). The CDR3 coding sequence is TGTGCCAGCACTAGCGGGAGGGCCCTCAATGAGCAGTTCTTC. Protein sequence: CASTSGRALNEQFF.

V usage is TRBV28 and J usage is TRBJ2-3; the D gene is possibly TRBD1 (8 bases). In germline, CDR1 is MDHEN, CDR2 SYDVKM. The ends were cut back, 3 bases at V and 3 bases at J, with 13 bases in the middle. The CDR3 sequence is 15 residues long. This chain's CDR3 is CASSFGGTGTDTQYF. DNA for the CDR3: TGTGCCAGCAGTTTCGGGGGGACAGGTACAGATACGCAGTATTTT.

The chain uses TRBV7-9 and TRBJ1-6, with D unresolved. The CDR3 has 15 amino acids. Trimming removed 1 base from V and 7 bases from J, with 11 bases in between. CDR1 is SEHNR, CDR2 FQNEAQ, per germline (reference sequence). The DNA of the CDR3 is TGTGCCAGCAGCTTAGGGCCAGGTTCCAATTCACCCCTCCACTTT. Translated, it gives CASSLGPGSNSPLHF.

The chain carries TRBV6-1 and TRBJ1-5; 7 bases are shared with TRBD1. Germline V gene lookup returns CDR1 MNHNS and CDR2 SASEGT. This CDR3 contains 13 residues. The J segment lost 6 bases and the V segment lost 6 bases, leaving 5 bases of the junction unmatched. CDR3 residues: CASRADRAQPQHF. DNA of the CDR3: TGTGCCAGCAGGGCTGACAGGGCTCAGCCCCAGCATTTT.

The V and J genes are TRBV5-6 and TRBJ2-1, with a weak D call TRBD1 (5 bases). The germline V and J ends were trimmed by 2 bases and 4 bases, with 10 bases remaining between them. This CDR3 comprises 14 residues. Germline CDR1 is SGHDT and CDR2 is YYEEEE. The chain's CDR3 is CASSLTDRYNEQFF. The CDR3 nucleotides read TGTGCCAGCAGCTTAACCGACAGATACAATGAGCAGTTCTTC.

In this sample, this clone turned up once. The rearrangement links TRBV12-5 to TRBJ2-5; D is unclear. V gave up 6 bases and J gave up 3 bases, with 8 bases separating them. CDR1 LGHNT and CDR2 FRNRAP come from the germline V gene. The CDR3 is 12 amino acids. CDR3 sequence (DNA): TGTGCTAGTGGCATACATGAAGAGACCCAGTACTTC. This encodes CASGIHEETQYF.

The rearrangement links TRBV4-1 to TRBJ2-1; perhaps TRBD2 as D (6 bases). The germline V and J ends were trimmed by 6 bases and 6 bases, with 24 bases remaining between them. The CDR3 runs to 17 residues. In germline, CDR1 is MGHRA, CDR2 YSYEKL. CDR3: CASREVGSGRGTNEQFF. The CDR3 DNA is TGCGCCAGCAGAGAAGTGGGTAGCGGAAGGGGTACCAATGAGCAGTTCTTC.

The CDR3 nucleotides are TGTGCCAGTAGTATAATTCGGGAAGGGACTGAAGCTTTCTTT. It encodes CASSIIREGTEAFF. The rearrangement uses TRBV19 and TRBJ1-1; no clear D gene. Trimming removed 2 bases from V and 5 bases from J, with 12 bases in between. The CDR3 consists of 14 residues. Germline V lookup: CDR1 LNHDA, CDR2 SQIVND (reference sequence).

The chain employs TRBV28 and TRBJ1-2; 8 nucleotides match TRBD1. The germline V gene encodes CDR1 MDHEN and CDR2 SYDVKM. J gave up 5 bases and V 7 bases, and 9 bases lay outside the gene matches. This CDR3 region has 14 residues. This CDR3 reads CASMDRAAFYGYTF. CDR3 nucleotide sequence: TGTGCCAGCATGGACAGGGCTGCTTTTTATGGCTACACCTTC.

This sequence joins TRBV2 and TRBJ2-1; D is possibly TRBD2 (5 bases). The V gene lost 4 bases and the J gene lost 4 bases, with 11 bases spanning the gap. Germline assignment: CDR1 SNHLY and CDR2 FYNNEI. This CDR3 region has 14 residues. The CDR3 reads CASSADFLYNEQFF. The DNA for the CDR3 is TGTGCCAGCAGTGCGGACTTTCTGTACAATGAGCAGTTCTTC.

The chain has TRBV6-5 and TRBJ2-1; possible D gene TRBD2, 5 bases. Per germline, CDR1 MNHEY and CDR2 SVGAGI. Trimming took 8 bases from V and 5 from J, leaving 13 bases between them. The CDR3 covers 13 residues. The CDR3 protein is CASRLSGDNEQFF. CDR3 in DNA: TGTGCCAGCCGTTTATCCGGGGACAATGAGCAGTTCTTC.

The chain links TRBV5-5 to TRBJ1-1; tentative D call: TRBD1 (5 bases). V was cut by 0 bases and J by 11 bases, with 17 bases left in between. Germline V lookup: CDR1 SGHKS, CDR2 YYEKEE (reference sequence). The CDR3 length is 14 residues. CDR3 DNA sequence: TGTGCCAGCAGCTTGGACCTTTCAAGGGGAAAGGCTTTCTTT. It translates to CASSLDLSRGKAFF. The full variable domain, rest sourced from reference TRBV5-5 and TRBJ1-1, is DAGVTQSPTHLIKTRGQQVTLRCSPISGHKSVSWYQQVLGQGPQFIFQYYEKEERGRGNFPDRFSARQFPNYSSELNVNALLLGDSALYLCASSLDLSRGKAFFGQGTRLTVV.

Ten or more counts support this clone. The rearrangement joins TRBV5-4 to TRBJ2-7, with D uncertain. The V end was cut by 4 bases, the J end by 2 bases, with 10 bases between. In germline, CDR1 is SGHNT, CDR2 YYREEE (reference sequence). The CDR3 covers 13 residues. CDR3 nucleotide sequence: TGTGCCAGCAGCACTAAAGGAGCCTACGAGCAGTACTTC. It specifies CASSTKGAYEQYF.

This clone was found a few times. This chain connects TRBV30 to TRBJ1-1, with 10 bases matching TRBD1. The CDR3 has 13 amino acids. Trimming took 8 bases from V and 3 from J; bases not matched to a gene: 6. The germline gives CDR1 GTSNPN, CDR2 SVGIG (reference sequence). The CDR3 region has the DNA TGTGCCACCGCGACAGGGGGCTACACTGAAGCTTTCTTT. Translating it yields CATATGGYTEAFF. The full variable domain, rest sourced from reference TRBV30 and TRBJ1-1, is SQTIHQWPATLVQPVGSPLSLECTVEGTSNPNLYWYRQAAGRGLQLLFYSVGIGQISSEVPQNLSASRPQDRQFILSSKKLLLSDSGFYLCATATGGYTEAFFGQGTRLTVV.

This clone was seen only once. The chain joins TRBV7-3 to TRBJ2-1; 9 bases align to TRBD2. CDR1 SGHTA and CDR2 FQGTGA come from the germline V gene. V lost 1 base and J lost 2; bases outside the gene matches: 9. The CDR3 covers 18 residues. Here the CDR3 reads CASSLKGASGTAYNEQFF. In nucleotides, the CDR3 is TGTGCCAGCAGCTTAAAGGGCGCTAGCGGGACAGCCTACAATGAGCAGTTCTTC.

This chain uses TRBV19 with TRBJ2-3, with 11 nucleotides matching TRBD2. Germline trimming cut 8 bases from V and 4 bases from J; bases unmatched to any gene: 17. The CDR3 is 18 amino acids. In germline, CDR1 is LNHDA, CDR2 SQIVND (reference sequence). DNA for the CDR3: TGTGCCAGTCAATTTGGTGTACGAGTAGCGGGGGGGCCAGATACGCAGTATTTT. Residues: CASQFGVRVAGGPDTQYF.

The chain combines TRBV2 with TRBJ2-3; TRBD2 matches 12 bases. Germline CDR1 SNHLY, CDR2 FYNNEI. This CDR3 has 14 amino acids. J was trimmed by 3 bases and V by 5 bases; bases with no gene match: 0. The CDR3 region has the DNA TGTGCCAGCAGTACTAGCGGGAGGACAGATACGCAGTATTTT. Its translation is CASSTSGRTDTQYF.

V and J are TRBV5-8 and TRBJ1-5, with 7 bases aligning to TRBD1. V shed 0 bases, J shed 4 bases, and the junction held 7 bases outside the gene matches. In germline, CDR1 is SGHTS, CDR2 YDEGEE. This CDR3 spans 16 amino acids. Here the CDR3 DNA reads TGTGCCAGCAGCTTGGACAGGGGACCGTGGAATCAGCCCCAGCATTTT. Translating gives CASSLDRGPWNQPQHF.

The CDR3 spells CASSQDLGGGARGYTF. Here the CDR3 DNA reads TGCGCCAGCAGCCAAGATCTTGGAGGGGGCGCGCGGGGCTACACCTTC. This sequence joins TRBV4-1 and TRBJ1-2, with TRBD1 matching over 7 bases. CDR3 size: 16 residues. V shed 0 bases, J shed 8 bases, and the junction held 12 bases outside the gene matches. CDR1 and CDR2 (germline): MGHRA, YSYEKL.

This clone was counted only a few times. The chain carries TRBV11-2 and TRBJ2-7; 9 bases align to TRBD2. In germline, CDR1 is SGHAT, CDR2 FQNNGV. The CDR3 loop spans 14 amino acids. V dropped 6 bases and J dropped 7; count of bases not matched to a gene: 10. For the CDR3, the DNA is TGTGCCAGCAGTTCGACTAGCGGATCGAGGGAGCAGTACTTC. It specifies CASSSTSGSREQYF.

The chain has TRBV5-5 and TRBJ2-5; D is unclear. Germline V lookup: CDR1 SGHKS, CDR2 YYEKEE (reference sequence). This CDR3 comprises 15 residues. The V end lost 1 base, the J end lost 4 bases, and 14 bases lay between the germline ends. DNA for the CDR3: TGTGCCAGCAGCTTGATAACTGGTTTTCGAGAGACCCAGTACTTC. Protein: CASSLITGFRETQYF.

The chain links TRBV14 to TRBJ1-3, with 7 nucleotides matching TRBD1. The trim removed 4 bases at V and 5 bases at J, leaving 17 bases unmatched. The CDR3 loop spans 18 amino acids. Looked up from germline, CDR1 is SGHDN and CDR2 is FVKESK. CDR3 sequence reads: CASSRTGKTTRSRNTIYF. The DNA of the CDR3 is TGTGCCAGCAGCCGGACAGGAAAGACAACTCGGTCTAGAAACACCATATATTTT.

This chain joins TRBV11-3 and TRBJ2-2; perhaps TRBD2 as D (6 bases). Per germline, CDR1 SGHNT and CDR2 YENEEA. The V end lost 3 bases, the J end lost 4 bases, and 15 bases lay between the germline ends. The CDR3 has 16 amino acids. This CDR3 is CASSFGSGRGTGELFF. In nucleotides, the CDR3 is TGTGCCAGCAGCTTTGGGTCGGGGCGGGGCACCGGGGAGCTGTTTTTT.

The chain employs TRBV13 and TRBJ2-7; 9 bases align to TRBD1. Germline loops: CDR1 PRHDT, CDR2 FYEKMQ (reference sequence). The CDR3 has 16 amino acids. Trimming cost V 2 bases and J 5 bases; bases outside gene matches: 10. CDR3 sequence: CASSLTVRDRVNEQYF. CDR3 nucleotides: TGTGCCAGCAGCTTAACCGTCCGGGACAGGGTCAACGAGCAGTACTTC.

This chain links TRBV28 with TRBJ2-3; possibly TRBD1 for D (6 bases). Trimming took 5 bases from V and 2 from J, leaving 17 bases between them. This CDR3 is 16 amino acids long. The germline gives CDR1 MDHEN, CDR2 SYDVKM. This CDR3 is CASSNTDRTATDTQYF. The CDR3 bases are TGTGCCAGCAGTAACACCGACAGGACCGCCACAGATACGCAGTATTTT.

The gene calls are TRBV11-2 and TRBJ2-7; tentative D call: TRBD1 (5 bases). The germline V gene encodes CDR1 SGHAT and CDR2 FQNNGV. CDR3 length: 14 residues. V shed 2 bases and J shed 6 bases, with 14 bases lying between them. The CDR3 nucleotides read TGTGCCAGCAGCTTAAACAGTGCAAGGGGCGAGCAGTACTTC. It codes for CASSLNSARGEQYF.

This chain uses TRBV4-2 with TRBJ2-6; TRBD2 matches 7 bases. The CDR3 covers 19 residues. V dropped 1 base and J dropped 0; count of bases not matched to a gene: 9. The germline gives CDR1 LGHNA, CDR2 YNFKEQ. CDR3 nucleotide sequence: TGTGCCAGCAGCCAAGTAATGGTAGCGGGTCCCTCTGGGGCCAACGTCCTGACTTTC. This encodes CASSQVMVAGPSGANVLTF.